The TCR beta chain described here comes from a study of cytomegalovirus exposure and HLA in healthy donors. Study-level findings and limits: Trimming of TCR beta V- and J-genes showed a link, identified in a later analysis, to a missense DCLRE1C variant. It was reported that the classifier diagnosed cytomegalovirus status with high specificity and sensitivity in both the original and validation cohorts.

This clone has just a few counts. Its specificity is unknown. The CDR3 runs to 15 residues. V lost 0 bases, J lost 1 base, and 7 bases lay in between. The germline V gene has CDR1 MNHNY and CDR2 SVGAGI (reference sequence). PCR involved 60 Vbeta and 13 Jbeta primers. Assay used: immunoSEQ multiplex PCR; TCRdb lists only in-frame clones, some missing. The table lists 99,000 or so clones, about 13% of them singletons. Sequencing was done on a sample of PBMCs. The chain links TRBV6-6 to TRBJ1-5; a possible D gene is TRBD1 (5 bases). The clonotype originates from a man between 35 and 55 years old in good health and CMV-seropositive. CDR3 nucleotide sequence: TGTGCCAGCAGTTACTCGGCAGGGAGCAATCAGCCCCAGCATTTT. The encoded protein is CASSYSAGSNQPQHF.